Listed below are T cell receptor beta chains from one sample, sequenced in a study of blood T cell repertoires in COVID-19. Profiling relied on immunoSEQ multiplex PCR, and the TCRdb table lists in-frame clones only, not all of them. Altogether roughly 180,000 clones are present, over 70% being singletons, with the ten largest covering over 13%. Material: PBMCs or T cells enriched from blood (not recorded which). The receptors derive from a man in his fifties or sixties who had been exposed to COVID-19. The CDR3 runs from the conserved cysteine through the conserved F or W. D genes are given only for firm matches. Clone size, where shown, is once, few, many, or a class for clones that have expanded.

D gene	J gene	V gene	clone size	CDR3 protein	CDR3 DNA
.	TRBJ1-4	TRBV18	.	CASSPGQGSEKLFF	TGTGCCAGCTCACCAGGGCAGGGGAGTGAAAAACTGTTTTTT
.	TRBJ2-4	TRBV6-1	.	CASSAEHSTVKNIQYF	TGTGCCAGCAGTGCCGAACACTCGACAGTGAAAAACATTCAGTACTTC
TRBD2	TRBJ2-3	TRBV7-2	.	CASSLVAGGVTDTQYF	TGTGCCAGCAGCTTAGTAGCGGGAGGCGTGACAGATACGCAGTATTTT
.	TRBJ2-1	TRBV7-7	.	CASSLLAQNEQFF	TGTGCCAGCAGCTTACTAGCGCAAAATGAGCAGTTCTTC
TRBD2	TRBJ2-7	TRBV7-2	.	CASSHPGLGGYEQYF	TGTGCCAGCAGTCACCCTGGACTAGGCGGTTACGAGCAGTACTTC
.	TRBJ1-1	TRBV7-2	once	CASSLLRGSTEAFF	TGTGCCAGCAGCTTACTCAGGGGATCCACTGAAGCTTTCTTT
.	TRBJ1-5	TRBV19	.	CASSIGSRGPQHF	TGTGCCAGTAGTATAGGAAGTCGAGGGCCCCAGCATTTT
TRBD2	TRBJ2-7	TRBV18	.	CASSPTSGSPGAYEQYF	TGTGCCAGCTCGCCGACTAGCGGGAGCCCGGGAGCCTACGAGCAGTACTTC
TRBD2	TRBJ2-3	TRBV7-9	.	CASSQAGGSTDTQYF	TGTGCCAGCAGCCAGGCGGGGGGGAGCACAGATACGCAGTATTTT
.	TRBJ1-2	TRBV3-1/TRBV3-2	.	CASSQESLGYTF	TGTGCCAGCAGCCAAGAATCGTTAGGCTACACCTTC
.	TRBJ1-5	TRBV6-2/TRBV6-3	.	CASSWVQGRGQPQHF	TGTGCCAGCAGTTGGGTACAGGGACGGGGTCAGCCCCAGCATTTT
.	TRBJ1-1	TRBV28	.	CASSTSGWGTEAFF	TGTGCCAGCAGCACCTCGGGGTGGGGCACTGAAGCTTTCTTT
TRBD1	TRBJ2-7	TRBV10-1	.	CASSAQGAGEQYF	TGCGCCAGCAGTGCGCAGGGGGCAGGGGAGCAGTACTTC
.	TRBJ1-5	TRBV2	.	CASSEGAGLSNQPQHF	TGTGCCAGCAGTGAAGGGGCGGGATTGAGCAATCAGCCCCAGCATTTT
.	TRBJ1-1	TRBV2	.	CASRRENTEAFF	TGTGCCAGTCGACGGGAAAACACTGAAGCTTTCTTT
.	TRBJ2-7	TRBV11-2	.	CASSLEWGEPLSYEQYF	TGTGCCAGCAGCCTAGAGTGGGGCGAACCCTTATCTTACGAGCAGTACTTC
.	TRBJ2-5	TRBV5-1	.	CASSRGGGVQETQYF	TGCGCCAGCAGCCGAGGAGGCGGGGTCCAAGAGACCCAGTACTTC
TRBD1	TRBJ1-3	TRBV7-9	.	CASSPPTAGGVPIYF	TGTGCCAGCAGCCCGCCGACGGCAGGGGGCGTTCCCATATATTTT
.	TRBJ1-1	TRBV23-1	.	CASSIRGTEAFF	TGCGCCAGCAGCATACGGGGCACTGAAGCTTTCTTT
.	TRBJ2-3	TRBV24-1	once	CATGRRDWTDTQYF	TGTGCCACCGGTAGGCGGGATTGGACAGATACGCAGTATTTT
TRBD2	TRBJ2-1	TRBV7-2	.	CASSLWTSGFRSEQFF	TGTGCCAGCAGCCTATGGACTAGCGGGTTTAGGAGCGAGCAGTTCTTC
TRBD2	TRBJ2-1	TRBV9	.	CASSVDVGGRNEQFF	TGTGCCAGCAGCGTAGATGTTGGCGGGAGGAATGAGCAGTTCTTC
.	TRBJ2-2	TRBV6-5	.	CASSIALDTGELFF	TGTGCCAGCAGCATAGCTTTGGACACCGGGGAGCTGTTTTTT
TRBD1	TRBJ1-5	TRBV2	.	CAGTGQGNQPQHF	TGTGCCGGGACGGGACAGGGGAATCAGCCCCAGCATTTT
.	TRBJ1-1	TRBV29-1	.	CSVLGANTEAFF	TGCAGCGTTTTGGGGGCCAACACTGAAGCTTTCTTT
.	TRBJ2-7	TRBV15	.	CATQPGLARGEQYF	TGTGCCACCCAGCCTGGGCTAGCGCGAGGCGAGCAGTACTTC
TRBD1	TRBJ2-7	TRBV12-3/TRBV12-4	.	CASTPDRGEQYF	TGTGCCAGCACCCCAGACAGGGGCGAGCAGTACTTC
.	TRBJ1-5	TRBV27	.	CASSLYGTSNQPQHF	TGTGCCAGCAGTTTATATGGGACATCAAATCAGCCCCAGCATTTT
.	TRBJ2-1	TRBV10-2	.	CASGGASGTLTGEQFF	TGCGCCAGCGGGGGGGCAAGCGGGACCCTTACGGGGGAGCAGTTCTTC
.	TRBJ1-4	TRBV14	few	CASSQDWSEKLFF	TGTGCCAGCAGCCAAGATTGGAGTGAAAAACTGTTTTTT
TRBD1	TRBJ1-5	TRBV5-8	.	CASSPGQGISNQPQHF	TGTGCCAGCAGCCCCGGACAGGGAATTAGCAATCAGCCCCAGCATTTT
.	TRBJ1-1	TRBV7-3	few	CASSFGRDTEAFF	TGTGCCAGCAGCTTCGGCCGGGACACGGAAGCTTTCTTT
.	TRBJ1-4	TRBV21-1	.	CASSKVNGGNEKLFF	TGTGCCAGCAGCAAAGTGAACGGGGGGAATGAAAAACTGTTTTTT
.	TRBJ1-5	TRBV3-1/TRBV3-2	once	CASSQDSAGASHQPQHF	TGTGCCAGCAGCCAAGATTCTGCAGGGGCCTCCCATCAGCCCCAGCATTTT
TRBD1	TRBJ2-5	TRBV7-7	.	CASSLQGVEETQYF	TGTGCCAGCAGCCTACAGGGGGTAGAGGAGACCCAGTACTTC
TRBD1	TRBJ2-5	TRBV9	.	CASSERGDRGSQETQYF	TGTGCCAGCAGCGAGAGGGGGGACAGGGGGAGCCAAGAGACCCAGTACTTC
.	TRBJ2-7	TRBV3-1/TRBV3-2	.	CASSQPDDSNEQYF	TGTGCCAGCAGCCAACCCGATGACAGTAACGAGCAGTACTTC
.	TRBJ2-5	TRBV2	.	CASSEFQVFSQETQYF	TGTGCCAGCAGTGAATTCCAGGTCTTCTCTCAAGAGACCCAGTACTTC
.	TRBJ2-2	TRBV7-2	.	CASSLAGGTGELFF	TGTGCCAGCAGCTTAGCGGGAGGTACCGGGGAGCTGTTTTTT
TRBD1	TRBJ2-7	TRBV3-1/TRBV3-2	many	CASSRRGQGNEQYF	TGTGCCAGCAGCCGAAGAGGACAGGGCAACGAGCAGTACTTC
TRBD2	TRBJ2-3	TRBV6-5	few	CASSPGTSLTDTQYF	TGTGCCAGCAGCCCCGGGACTAGCCTCACAGATACGCAGTATTTT